This record looks at one T cell receptor (beta chain) sequence and its context. There are 13 residues in the CDR3. The V end was cut by 5 bases, the J end by 5 bases, with 12 bases between. In germline, CDR1 is SGHTA, CDR2 FQGNSA. The data were obtained in a study of blood T cell repertoires in COVID-19. Study as a whole: COVID-19 samples from acute and convalescent phases originated in the United States, Italy and Spain. Nucleic acid was either cDNA or gDNA, and it came from T cells, B-cell-depleted T cells, or PBMCs.

Patients of the Seattle cohort, enrolled during active infection, were followed longitudinally. Per the original methods: Reference gene primer amplification yielded estimated nucleated cell counts. Assay used: immunoSEQ multiplex PCR; TCRdb lists only in-frame clones, some missing. D and trimming come from the DNA, and the V and J calls and clone size come from that table. The table records 250,000 to 300,000 clones, roughly nine tenths of them present only once. This rearrangement joins TRBV7-2 to TRBJ2-5, with D perhaps matching TRBD2 (5 bases). Sequencing was carried out using peripheral blood. This TCR was sampled from a woman under 40 with COVID-19, enrolled during active disease. The CDR3 DNA follows: TGTGCCAGCAGCACGTGGTTAGCGGAGACCCAGTACTTC. Its translation is CASSTWLAETQYF.